These 11 T cell receptor beta chains came from one sample sequenced in a study of beta chain features in type 1 diabetes. Sequenced material consisted of expressed TCRB transcripts (all of the isolated RNA was reverse transcribed). Measured with immunoSEQ multiplex PCR; TCRdb has only the in-frame clones, and not every one. The sample has about 280,000 clones, about 15% seen once. Study-wide results and caveats: Among patients with Type 1 diabetes, TCRB CDR3s were moderately but significantly shorter in every one of the four CD4+ subsets.

No cognate antigen is known for these TCRs. The sequenced sample consisted of naive CD4+ T cells from blood. Receptors originate from a man aged 18 to 30 with type 1 diabetes.

The rearrangement links TRBV27 to TRBJ2-2; D is unresolved. This CDR3 has 13 residues. V lost 7 bases and J 7 bases, leaving 13 bases between the germline ends. Germline V lookup: CDR1 MNHEY, CDR2 SMNVEV (reference sequence). DNA for the CDR3: TGTGCCAGCACGAAGGAACCGGGCGGGGAGCTGTTTTTT. Translation gives CASTKEPGGELFF.

The V and J genes are TRBV30 and TRBJ2-7; D unclear. The CDR3 runs to 14 residues. Trimming pared 0 bases from V and 7 bases from J, leaving 16 bases between. Germline CDR1 and CDR2: GTSNPN and SVGIG (reference sequence). The CDR3 is CAWSVLDGSREQYF. The CDR3 DNA reads as TGTGCCTGGAGTGTACTCGATGGGTCGAGGGAGCAGTACTTC.

The rearrangement uses TRBV28 and TRBJ2-7; 9 nucleotides match TRBD1. CDR1 MDHEN and CDR2 SYDVKM come from the germline V gene. This CDR3 has 14 residues. J gave up 3 bases and V 6 bases, and 6 bases lay outside the gene matches. The CDR3 protein is CASRTGTGYYEQYF. The CDR3 bases are TGTGCCAGCAGGACCGGGACAGGGTACTACGAGCAGTACTTC.

This chain uses TRBV7-8 with TRBJ2-5; tentatively, D is TRBD2 (5 bases). Germline V lookup: CDR1 SGHVS, CDR2 FQNEAQ. The CDR3 covers 13 residues. Between the trimmed V and J ends, which lost 1 base and 8 bases, there was a span of 11 bases. The CDR3 region is CASSLVEGYTQYF. The CDR3 coding sequence is TGTGCCAGCAGCTTAGTTGAGGGATATACCCAGTACTTC.

The V call is TRBV21-1, the J call TRBJ2-2; the D call of TRBD2 is as the table states it, not checked on the DNA. TRBV21-1 represents a pseudogene. The CDR3 runs 18 residues. The CDR3 is CASSIALDPGPNTGELFF. The CDR3 bases are TGTGCCAGCAGTATAGCGTTAGATCCTGGGCCGAACACCGGGGAGCTGTTTTTT.

This chain links TRBV5-6 with TRBJ2-1; possible D gene TRBD2, 6 bases. Deletions cut 1 base from V and 4 bases from J, with 21 bases between. This CDR3 comprises 18 residues. The germline CDR1 and CDR2 sequences are SGHDT and YYEEEE. CDR3 amino acids: CASSLLSSLGTAYNEQFF. CDR3 nucleotides: TGTGCCAGCAGCTTGTTGTCTTCGTTGGGGACTGCGTACAATGAGCAGTTCTTC.

This clone was seen more than once but under ten times. The chain carries TRBV19 and TRBJ2-1, with 8 positions matching TRBD2. With V trimmed by 6 bases and J by 4 bases, 8 bases remained unmatched. Germline V CDR1 and CDR2: LNHDA, SQIVND (reference sequence). The CDR3 totals 15 residues. The DNA for the CDR3 is TGTGCCAGTAGGCGAGCGGGAGCCCTATACAATGAGCAGTTCTTC. It specifies CASRRAGALYNEQFF.

The chain employs TRBV4-1 and TRBJ2-1, with 8 bases matching TRBD1. V gave up 1 base and J gave up 9 bases; unmatched junction bases: 11. The CDR3 totals 16 residues. CDR1 MGHRA and CDR2 YSYEKL come from the germline V gene. The DNA for the CDR3 is TGCGCCAGCAGCCAAGCCCCAGGGGGCAATGGTGGTGAGCAGTTCTTC. Protein: CASSQAPGGNGGEQFF.

V usage is TRBV18 and J usage is TRBJ2-7; no firm D call. Trimming removed 3 bases at V and 2 bases at J, with 11 bases between. Germline CDR1 reads KGHSH; CDR2 reads LQKENI. This CDR3 contains 14 residues. The CDR3 DNA sequence: TGTGCCAGCTCACCTACGACAAACACCTACGAGCAGTACTTC. Translation gives CASSPTTNTYEQYF.

The chain employs TRBV27 and TRBJ2-3, with D possibly being TRBD1 (5 bases). V lost 7 bases to trimming and J lost 2 bases, with 13 bases between them. The germline CDR1 and CDR2 sequences are MNHEY and SMNVEV (reference sequence). CDR3 length: 14 amino acids. DNA of the CDR3: TGTGCCAGCACCTCCTCGGACATCACAGATACGCAGTATTTT. Translating it yields CASTSSDITDTQYF.

The rearrangement joins TRBV30 to TRBJ2-3; 12 bases are a match to TRBD2. V was pared by 0 bases and J by 6 bases, with 10 bases of the junction left unmatched. Germline V gene lookup returns CDR1 GTSNPN and CDR2 SVGIG (reference sequence). The CDR3 length is 17 residues. CDR3 sequence (DNA): TGTGCCTGGAGTGTACGACCTAGCGGGAGGGCGCCGGATACGCAGTATTTT. It codes for CAWSVRPSGRAPDTQYF.